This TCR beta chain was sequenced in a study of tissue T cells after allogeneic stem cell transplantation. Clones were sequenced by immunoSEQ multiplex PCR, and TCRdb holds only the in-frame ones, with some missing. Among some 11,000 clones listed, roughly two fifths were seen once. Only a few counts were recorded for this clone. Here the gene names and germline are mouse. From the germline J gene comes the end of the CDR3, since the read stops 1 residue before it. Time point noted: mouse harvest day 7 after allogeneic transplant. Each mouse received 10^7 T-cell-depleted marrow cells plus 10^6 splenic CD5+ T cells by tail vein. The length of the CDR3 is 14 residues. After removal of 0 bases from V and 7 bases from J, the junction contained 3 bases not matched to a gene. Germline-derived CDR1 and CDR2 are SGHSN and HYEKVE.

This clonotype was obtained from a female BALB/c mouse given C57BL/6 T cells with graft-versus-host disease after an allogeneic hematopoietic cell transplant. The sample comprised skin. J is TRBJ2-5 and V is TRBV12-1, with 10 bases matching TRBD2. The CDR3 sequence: CASSLDWGAYTQYF. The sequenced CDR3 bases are TGTGCCAGCTCTCTCGACTGGGGGGCCTACACCCAGTAC.